Described below is a single T cell receptor beta chain sequence and its context. Its matching antigen is unknown. These data belong to a study of shared clonotypes between healthy human individuals. Study as a whole: The study used three CD4 naive, three CD4 memory, two CD8 naive and one CD8 memory plate per donor. Study conclusions and caveats: With few donors, the genetic and exposure-history diversity represented was limited. Expectations were that clonotype sharing among donors would be affected by sequencing depth.

Repertoires were generated with immunoSEQ multiplex PCR, while TCRdb's copy carries only in-frame clones and drops some. The repertoire holds about 2.5 million clones, about 90% seen once, with around 0.4% in the top ten. Looked up from germline, CDR1 is SGHTA and CDR2 is FQGNSA. Trimming stripped 7 bases from V and 1 base from J, with 16 bases between. The CDR3 has 15 residues. Adult Caucasians living in Nashville, Tennessee made up all of the donors. The sequencing sample was made of naive CD4+ T cells from PBMCs. The subset: CD45RA+ positively selected. The chain combines TRBV7-2 with TRBJ1-1; the D is unclear. The sequence was collected from a man aged 18 to 29 in good health. Some clones in this sample may be carry-over from other donors' samples. CDR3 residues: CASTLSGIRNTEAFF. Written as DNA, the CDR3 is TGTGCCAGCACCCTATCGGGGATCCGGAACACTGAAGCTTTCTTT.